The entry below describes one T cell receptor beta chain. The sample carries other DNA sequences with the same CDR3. The V gene end was trimmed by 4 bases and the J gene end by 4 bases; junction bases not matched to a gene: 6. This CDR3 has 15 amino acids. CDR1 is LNHDA, CDR2 SQIVND, per germline (reference sequence). The sample comes from a study of cytomegalovirus exposure and HLA in healthy donors. PCR amplification relied on 60 Vbeta primers (plus 13 Jbeta primers). TCRdb keeps only in-frame clones here, not all; method: immunoSEQ multiplex PCR. This table holds 200,000 to 300,000 clones, approximately 84% found once.

This sequence was found in a woman in her forties in good health and CMV-seropositive. The chain has TRBV19 and TRBJ1-5, with 8 bases lining up with TRBD1. The source material was PBMCs. CDR3: CASSKGQGPNQPQHF. CDR3 bases: TGTGCCAGTAGTAAAGGACAGGGTCCTAATCAGCCCCAGCATTTT.